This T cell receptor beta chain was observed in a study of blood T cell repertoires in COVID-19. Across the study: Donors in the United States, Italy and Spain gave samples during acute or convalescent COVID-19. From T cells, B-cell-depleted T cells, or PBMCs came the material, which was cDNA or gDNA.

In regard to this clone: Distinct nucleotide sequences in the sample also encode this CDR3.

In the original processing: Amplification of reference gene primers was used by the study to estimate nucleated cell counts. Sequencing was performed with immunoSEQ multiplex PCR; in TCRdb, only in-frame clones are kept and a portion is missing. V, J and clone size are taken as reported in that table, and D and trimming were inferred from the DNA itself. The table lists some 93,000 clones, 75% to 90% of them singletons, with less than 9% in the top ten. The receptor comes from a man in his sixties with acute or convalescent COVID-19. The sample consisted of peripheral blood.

The CDR3: CASRTGANSPLHF. CDR3 DNA: TGTGCCAGTAGGACAGGGGCTAATTCACCCCTCCACTTT. The chain links TRBV19 to TRBJ1-6; 8 bases fit TRBD1. CDR1 and CDR2 from the germline V gene are LNHDA and SQIVND (reference sequence). CDR3 size: 13 residues. The V segment lost 6 bases and the J segment 6 bases; nucleotides outside the gene matches: 1.